The 12 T cell receptor beta chains listed next were all sequenced from one sample in a study of T cells expressing NK-cell markers. TCRdb reprocessed the 5' RACE reads, with one entry per CDR3 protein and no DNA. This table holds 550,000 to 600,000 distinct CDR3 sequences. What was sequenced was blood T cells: a sorted CD56 or NKG2C T cell subset, CD4+ or CD8+ T cells, or bulk PBMC T cells (not recorded which). The source of these receptors is a young man in good health.

The rearrangement uses TRBV2 and TRBJ2-1; TCRdb reports TRBD1, a call that lacks DNA to check it against. The CDR3 has 12 residues. CDR1 SNHLY and CDR2 FYNNEI come from the germline V gene. CDR3 protein: CASRQGADEQFF.

The genes are TRBV28 and TRBJ2-5. The CDR3 extends over 12 amino acids. From germline, CDR1 is MDHEN and CDR2 SYDVKM. CDR3 amino acids: CASRSSRETQYF. Combining the CDR3 with reference TRBV28 and TRBJ2-5 gives the whole variable domain DVKVTQSSRYLVKRTGEKVFLECVQDMDHENMFWYRQDPGLGLRLIYFSYDVKMKEKGDIPEGYSVSREKKERFSLILESASTNQTSMYLCASRSSRETQYFGPGTRLLVL.

The CDR3 here is CASSRQDRNYEQYF. This chain links TRBV11-2 with TRBJ2-7; TCRdb indicates TRBD1, and absent DNA this call remains unverified. In germline, CDR1 is SGHAT, CDR2 FQNNGV. This CDR3 spans 14 amino acids.

The chain uses TRBV6-5 and TRBJ1-2. Germline V lookup: CDR1 MNHEY, CDR2 SVGAGI. The CDR3 is made up of 13 amino acids. CDR3 sequence: CASSLDGFYGYTF.

This chain connects TRBV20-1 to TRBJ2-3; TCRdb's D call, TRBD2, is unchecked because there is no DNA. The CDR3 loop spans 15 amino acids. The germline V gene encodes CDR1 DFQATT and CDR2 SNEGSKA (reference sequence). The CDR3: CSAVREARARDTQYF.

V is TRBV6-5 and J is TRBJ1-3. Germline V lookup: CDR1 MNHEY, CDR2 SVGAGI. The CDR3 is 15 residues long. CDR3 region: CASSYQSQTGNTIYF.

V and J are TRBV5-5 and TRBJ1-5. The germline gives CDR1 SGHKS, CDR2 YYEKEE (reference sequence). This CDR3 is built from 14 residues. The CDR3 reads CASSFAQLDQPQHF.

The chain is built from TRBV9 and TRBJ2-5; TCRdb's D call of TRBD1 is untestable without DNA. The germline V gene encodes CDR1 SGDLS and CDR2 YYNGEE. This CDR3 is 16 amino acids long. CDR3 in amino acids: CASSGLGQGGSETQYF.

The chain employs TRBV6-5 and TRBJ1-1; TCRdb lists TRBD1, though no DNA is available to test this call. This CDR3 has 12 amino acids. From germline, CDR1 is MNHEY and CDR2 SVGAGI. CDR3 region: CASSYETGSAFF.

This chain joins TRBV29-1 and TRBJ2-1; TCRdb's assignment of TRBD1 cannot be checked, as there is no DNA. This CDR3 spans 15 amino acids. The germline CDR1 and CDR2 sequences are SQVTM and ANQGSEA. CDR3 region: CSAQGGGRFYNEQFF.

The CDR3 region is CATSLTETSTDTQYF. The chain is built from TRBV24-1 and TRBJ2-3; checking the TCRdb D call of TRBD1 is not possible without DNA. This CDR3 spans 15 amino acids. Germline CDR1 is KGHDR and CDR2 is SFDVKD.

The chain recombines TRBV28 with TRBJ1-3. The CDR3 consists of 13 residues. Germline assignment: CDR1 MDHEN and CDR2 SYDVKM. This CDR3 is CATRTGTGNTIYF.